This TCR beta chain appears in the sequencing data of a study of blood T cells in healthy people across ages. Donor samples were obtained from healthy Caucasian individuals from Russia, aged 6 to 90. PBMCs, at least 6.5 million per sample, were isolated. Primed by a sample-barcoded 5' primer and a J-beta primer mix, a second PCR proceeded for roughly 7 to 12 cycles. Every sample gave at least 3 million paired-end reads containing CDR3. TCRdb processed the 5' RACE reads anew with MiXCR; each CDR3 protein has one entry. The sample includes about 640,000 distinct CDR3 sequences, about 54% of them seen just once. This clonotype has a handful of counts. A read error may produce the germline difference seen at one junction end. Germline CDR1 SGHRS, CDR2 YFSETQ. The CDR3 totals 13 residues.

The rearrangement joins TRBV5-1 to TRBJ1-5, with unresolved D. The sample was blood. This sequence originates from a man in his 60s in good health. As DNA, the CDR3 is TGTGCCAGCAGTTTAGTCGGGAACCAGCCCCAGCATTTT. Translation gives CASSLVGNQPQHF.